This TCR beta chain was recovered during a study of blood T cell repertoires in COVID-19. This CDR3 is built from 15 residues. V dropped 0 bases and J dropped 2 bases, with 11 bases sitting between them. The germline V gene encodes CDR1 SGDLS and CDR2 YYNGEE. Sequencing used immunoSEQ multiplex PCR; TCRdb keeps in-frame clones, though not all of them. The sample comprises just under 85,000 clones, 75% to 85% of which are singletons, and 29% rests with the top ten. This clone has a single count. The V and J genes are TRBV9 and TRBJ2-5, with D perhaps TRBD1 (5 bases). Sequencing was done on a sample of peripheral blood. The sequence was obtained from a woman of 80 years or more with acute or convalescent COVID-19. CDR3 in amino acids: CASSVGQMVQETQYF. CDR3 nucleotides: TGTGCCAGCAGCGTAGGACAGATGGTACAAGAGACCCAGTACTTC.